The rows below give T cell receptor beta chains drawn from one sample of a study of OX40 agonist ivuxolimab in advanced cancers. TCRdb's copy holds only in-frame clones and misses some; the assay was immunoSEQ multiplex PCR. The table records some 44,000 clones, 80% of them present only once. Sequenced here: CD4+ or CD8+ T cells sorted from blood, sampled in a trial of the OX40 agonist ivuxolimab. Receptors were obtained from an adult with an advanced solid tumor such as melanoma, head and neck, liver or kidney cancer. Each CDR3 is given with its conserved first and last residue. A D gene is named only where the DNA matches it firmly. Only some rows state a clone size, as once, few, many or a class for expanded clones.

v_gene	d_gene	abundance	j_gene	CDR3nt	CDR3aa
TRBV11-2	.	once	TRBJ1-2	TGTGCCAGCAGCCGCACCACCGGGCTCGGGAGCTATGGCTACACCTTC	CASSRTTGLGSYGYTF
TRBV7-3	TRBD2	.	TRBJ2-2	TGTGCCAGCAGCGGACCCGGACTAGCGGGAGTTGACGGGGAGCTGTTTTTT	CASSGPGLAGVDGELFF
TRBV7-9	TRBD2	.	TRBJ2-3	TGTGCCAGCAGCCCCCGACTAGCGGGAAACACAGATACGCAGTATTTT	CASSPRLAGNTDTQYF
TRBV6-1	.	.	TRBJ1-4	TGTGCCAGCAAGAATAACAGAGCAACTAATGAAAAACTGTTTTTT	CASKNNRATNEKLFF
TRBV5-6	.	.	TRBJ1-1	TGTGCCAGCAGCCCCAAACCCGGGGGCCCCCTTGGTGCTTTCTTT	CASSPKPGGPLGAFF
TRBV28	TRBD2	.	TRBJ2-1	TGTGCCAGCAGTACAATTTGGACTAGCGGGAGGGCCGTAGATGAGCAGTTCTTC	CASSTIWTSGRAVDEQFF
TRBV9	TRBD1	once	TRBJ1-1	TGTGCCAGTACTAAACTTTCCGGGACAGATTACACTGAAGCTTTCTTT	CASTKLSGTDYTEAFF
TRBV19	.	.	TRBJ2-5	TGTGCCAATCCTCACACAGGGCAGGTTGGGACCCAGTACTTC	CANPHTGQVGTQYF
TRBV9	.	.	TRBJ2-7	TGTGCCAGCAGCAAGGAACACTCTTCCTACGAGCAGTACTTC	CASSKEHSSYEQYF
TRBV5-5	.	.	TRBJ1-3	TGTGCCAGCAGCTTGAGCCTGGAGGGTGGAAACACCATATATTTT	CASSLSLEGGNTIYF
TRBV4-1	TRBD1	few	TRBJ1-3	TGCGCCAGCAGCCAACCCGGACAGGGTCCTGGAAACACCATATATTTT	CASSQPGQGPGNTIYF
TRBV5-1	TRBD2	few	TRBJ2-2	TGCGCCAGCAGCTTGAATCCAGCGGGGCAGAACATCGCCGGGGAGCTGTTTTTT	CASSLNPAGQNIAGELFF
TRBV28	.	.	TRBJ2-6	TGTGCCAGTACAGGGTCCGGGGCCAACGTCCTGACTTTC	CASTGSGANVLTF
TRBV7-8	TRBD1	.	TRBJ2-1	TGTGCCAGCAGCGCAAAGGGACAGATAGTTTACAATGAGCAGTTCTTC	CASSAKGQIVYNEQFF
TRBV19	.	.	TRBJ2-6	TGTGCCAGTAGGGGGACCCCCTCTGGGGCCAACGTCCTGACTTTC	CASRGTPSGANVLTF
TRBV11-2	.	.	TRBJ1-2	TGTGCCAGCAGCTCCCTCAGGGGTTATGACTATGGCTACACCTTC	CASSSLRGYDYGYTF
TRBV9	.	.	TRBJ2-3	TGTGCCAGCAGCCCCCGTGGGGGGGCTAACACAGATACGCAGTATTTT	CASSPRGGANTDTQYF
TRBV6-5	.	few	TRBJ2-2	TGTGCCAGCAGAGGACAGCCCAACACCGGGGAGCTGTTTTTT	CASRGQPNTGELFF
TRBV2	TRBD1	.	TRBJ2-4	TGTGCCAGCAGTGACAGGGGGTCTGACATTCAGTACTTC	CASSDRGSDIQYF
TRBV28	TRBD1	.	TRBJ1-1	TGTGCCAGCAGCCCCCCCACAGGGGTGAACACTGAAGCTTTCTTT	CASSPPTGVNTEAFF
TRBV29-1	.	.	TRBJ1-1	TGCAGCGTTTCGAAGAACAACGGGATGGGAGCTTTCTTT	CSVSKNNGMGAFF
TRBV7-9	.	.	TRBJ2-1	TGTGCCAGCAGCTTAGCGCTACGTGGGCGGGAGCAGTTCTTC	CASSLALRGREQFF
TRBV4-2	.	.	TRBJ2-6	TGTGCCAGCAGCCAAGATCCCGGGGCCAACGTCCTGACTTTC	CASSQDPGANVLTF
TRBV5-1	.	.	TRBJ2-7	TGCGCCAGCAGCCGGGAGGGACAGACCTACGAGCAGTACTTC	CASSREGQTYEQYF
TRBV10-3	TRBD2	once	TRBJ2-3	TGTGCCATCAGTCTTAGCGGGAGGGACGATACGCAGTATTTT	CAISLSGRDDTQYF
TRBV6-6	.	.	TRBJ1-1	TGTGCCAGCAGTTATACTGTAGGGGGAACTGAAGCTTTCTTT	CASSYTVGGTEAFF
TRBV7-3	.	.	TRBJ1-1	TGTGCCAGCAGCATAGACAGGAACACTGAAGCTTTCTTT	CASSIDRNTEAFF
TRBV6-5	TRBD2	.	TRBJ2-2	TGTGCCAGCAGTTACGGAAGCGGGAGCCTCACCGGGGAGCTGTTTTTT	CASSYGSGSLTGELFF
TRBV11-2	.	.	TRBJ2-7	TGTGCCAGCAGCTTAGAGGGATCTGGGGGGCAGTACTTC	CASSLEGSGGQYF
TRBV5-6	TRBD1	.	TRBJ1-2	TGTGCCAGCAGCTACCGGGACAGGCTTTCCTATGGCTACACCTTC	CASSYRDRLSYGYTF
TRBV19	TRBD1	.	TRBJ1-1	TGTGCCAGCAAGCTCAGGGGGACGGCAAACACTGAAGCTTTCTTT	CASKLRGTANTEAFF
TRBV6-1	.	.	TRBJ1-1	TGTGCCAGCATCCGACGGGCCCTAGAGACTGAAGCTTTCTTT	CASIRRALETEAFF
TRBV15	.	.	TRBJ2-7	TGTGCCACCAGCAGAGATCCCGCATACGAGCAGTACTTC	CATSRDPAYEQYF
TRBV30	TRBD1	.	TRBJ1-2	TGTGCCTGGAAAATCCCCCGGACAGGGGCCTATGGCTACAACTTC	CAWKIPRTGAYGYNF
TRBV28	.	.	TRBJ1-3	TGTGCCAGCAGTTACGTTTCCCTTGGAAACACCATATATTTT	CASSYVSLGNTIYF
TRBV5-1	.	.	TRBJ2-7	TGCGCCAGCAGCTTGGCCGGCTACGGACCGGCGGGCAGCTCCTACGAGCAGTACTTC	CASSLAGYGPAGSSYEQYF
TRBV7-3	.	.	TRBJ2-1	TGTGCCAGCAGCTTTGGAGGGCCTAACAATGAGCAGTTCTTC	CASSFGGPNNEQFF
TRBV27	.	.	TRBJ2-3	TGTGCCAGCAGTTTTAAGGGGCCAGATACGCAGTATTTT	CASSFKGPDTQYF
TRBV11-2	TRBD2	.	TRBJ2-7	TGTGCCAGCAGCTTAGGATTGGGACTAGCGCCCTACGAGCAGTACTTC	CASSLGLGLAPYEQYF
TRBV29-1	.	.	TRBJ2-1	TGCAGCGTTTCTAGGGGGGTTTGGGTTGATGAGCAGTTCTTC	CSVSRGVWVDEQFF
TRBV4-1	TRBD2	.	TRBJ2-3	TGCGCCAGCAGCTATCTAGCGGGAGCAGCAGATACGCAGTATTTT	CASSYLAGAADTQYF
TRBV28	TRBD2	.	TRBJ2-2	TGTGCCAGCAAACTAGCGGGAGGCACCGGGGAGCTGTTTTTT	CASKLAGGTGELFF
TRBV19	.	.	TRBJ2-2	TGTGCCAGTAGTCCAGGGAAGAACACCGGGGAGCTGTTTTTT	CASSPGKNTGELFF
TRBV5-4	.	.	TRBJ2-7	TGTGCCAGCAGTCAAGGCCCTCTTAAAGGCGAGCAGTACTTC	CASSQGPLKGEQYF
TRBV6-1	.	few	TRBJ2-5	TGTGCCAGCAGTGAAGCGCTTAGGGGGGCCGCCGTGGGAGGGGCCCAGTACTTC	CASSEALRGAAVGGAQYF
TRBV2	.	.	TRBJ2-7	TGTGCCAGCAGTGTCGATAGCGCCTACGAGCAGTACTTC	CASSVDSAYEQYF
TRBV14	.	.	TRBJ2-1	TGTGCCAGCAGCTTTGTCAATGAGCAGTTCTTC	CASSFVNEQFF
TRBV19	TRBD2	.	TRBJ2-1	TGTGCCAGTAGTAAGGGACTAGCGGGAGGGAAACAGAACAATGAGCAGTTCTTC	CASSKGLAGGKQNNEQFF
TRBV9	.	.	TRBJ1-2	TGTGCCAGCAGCTCAGGACAGTCGTTCCTCTATGGCTACACCTTC	CASSSGQSFLYGYTF
TRBV5-1	.	.	TRBJ2-2	TGCGCCAGTAATACCGGGACCCCGAACACCGGGGAGCTGTTTTTT	CASNTGTPNTGELFF
TRBV18	TRBD2	.	TRBJ2-1	TGTGCCAGCTCACCACCTTCGGCTAGCGGGAGTACTTTCTTC	CASSPPSASGSTFF
TRBV5-4	TRBD2	.	TRBJ2-7	TGTGCCAGCAGCCCCCCGGGGGGTTTCGAGCAGTACTTC	CASSPPGGFEQYF
TRBV10-3	.	.	TRBJ1-1	TGTGCCATCAGTGCCCAGGGTCTGAACACTGAAGCTTTCTTT	CAISAQGLNTEAFF
TRBV5-6	TRBD2	.	TRBJ2-3	TGTGCCAGCAGCCCCGGGGGGACAGATACGCAGTATTTT	CASSPGGTDTQYF
TRBV6-5	.	few	TRBJ2-1	TGTGCCAGCAGCTCCGGGGGTAGCCGCTACAATGAGCAGTTCTTC	CASSSGGSRYNEQFF